This TCR beta chain appears in the sequencing data of a study of CD4 T cells in relation to SARS-CoV-2 and coronaviruses. Notes on this clone: Its antigen is currently unknown.

Profiled with immunoSEQ multiplex PCR; TCRdb holds only in-frame clones, not every one. The table has tens of thousands of clones, over 70% seen once. This clonotype originated in an adult with COVID-19. Sequenced sample: memory CD4+ T cells from PBMCs, cultured in vitro.

The CDR3 DNA follows: TGTGCCAGCAGTCTCCGGGACACCTCTGGGAGGGCAGATACGCAGTATTTT. Protein product: CASSLRDTSGRADTQYF. The gene calls are TRBV27 and TRBJ2-3; D is possibly TRBD2 (7 bases). CDR1 and CDR2 (germline): MNHEY, SMNVEV (reference sequence). V was cut by 5 bases and J by 4 bases, with 22 bases left in between. The CDR3 runs 17 residues.